Following are 15 T cell receptor beta chains from one sample sequenced in a study of T cell repertoires in cytomegalovirus infection. TCRdb recomputed calls from the reads with MiXCR, one row per CDR3 protein. The sample shows some 400,000 distinct CDR3 sequences, around 18% of them seen only once. Sequenced: PBMCs. Source of these receptors: a human donor in good health (CMV status not recorded). Some clones in this sample may be carry-over from other donors' samples.

There are many counts of this clonotype. The chain couples TRBV14 to TRBJ2-5; D not certain. Germline V CDR1 and CDR2: SGHDN, FVKESK. The CDR3 totals 14 residues. The V end was cut by 0 bases, the J end by 4 bases, with 9 bases between. Written as DNA, the CDR3 is TGTGCCAGCAGCCAAGATTTTCGGTCAGAGACCCAGTACTTC. Protein sequence: CASSQDFRSETQYF.

V gene TRBV7-2 combines with J gene TRBJ2-1; a possible D gene is TRBD2 (5 bases). Germline V gene lookup returns CDR1 SGHTA and CDR2 FQGNSA. V lost 4 bases, J lost 7 bases, and 11 bases lay in between. CDR3 length equals 13 residues. The CDR3 loop reads CASSYSRTNEQFF. CDR3 nucleotides: TGTGCCAGCAGCTATAGTAGGACTAATGAGCAGTTCTTC.

This clonotype was seen at least ten times. The chain links TRBV7-2 to TRBJ1-2, with a possible D match to TRBD1 (6 bases). The CDR3 length is 15 residues. V was clipped by 5 bases and J by 5 bases, with 18 bases between them. Per germline, CDR1 SGHTA and CDR2 FQGNSA. CDR3 nucleotide sequence: TGTGCCAGCAGCCTCCGCGACAGGAGCCCGTATGGCTACACCTTC. Translated: CASSLRDRSPYGYTF.

The CDR3 nucleotides read TGCGCCAGCAGCTTATCTGTTGGGGCGACGGGAAACACCATATATTTT. As protein: CASSLSVGATGNTIYF. This sequence joins TRBV5-1 and TRBJ1-3; tentatively, D is TRBD1 (5 bases). V gave up 2 bases and J gave up 4 bases, with 16 bases separating them. Germline CDR1 is SGHRS and CDR2 is YFSETQ. CDR3 length: 16 residues.

The chain uses TRBV7-9 and TRBJ2-7, with unresolved D. This CDR3 is 15 amino acids long. The germline CDR1 and CDR2 sequences are SEHNR and FQNEAQ (reference sequence). V lost 1 base, J lost 2 bases, and 12 bases lay in between. The DNA of the CDR3 is TGTGCCAGCAGCTTAGGGTCTCCTGAAGCCTACGAGCAGTACTTC. Protein: CASSLGSPEAYEQYF.

This chain links TRBV5-1 with TRBJ2-1, with 12 bases matching TRBD2. CDR1 is SGHRS and CDR2 is YFSETQ in the germline V gene. The CDR3 runs 14 residues. V lost 6 bases, J lost 6 bases, and 4 bases stayed unmatched. The CDR3 DNA is TGCGCCAGCAAGCTAGCGGGAGGGCCCAATGAGCAGTTCTTC. Protein sequence: CASKLAGGPNEQFF.

The J gene is TRBJ1-1, the V gene TRBV7-6, with D perhaps matching TRBD1 (5 bases). Germline values: CDR1 SGHVS, CDR2 FNYEAQ. CDR3 size: 16 residues. Trimming removed 5 bases at V and 1 base at J, with 17 bases between. CDR3 DNA: TGTGCCAGCAGCCGCCCGCAGGGACTCGGGAACACTGAAGCTTTCTTT. It translates to CASSRPQGLGNTEAFF.

In its sample, this clonotype was seen many times. The V call is TRBV19, the J call TRBJ1-5; 7 bases agree with TRBD1. The CDR3 length is 14 residues. CDR1 is LNHDA and CDR2 is SQIVND in the germline V gene (reference sequence). Germline trimming cut 7 bases from V and 3 bases from J; bases unmatched to any gene: 6. CDR3 nucleotides: TGTGCCAGTAAGGGGGGACAGTACAATCAGCCCCAGCATTTT. It is translated as CASKGGQYNQPQHF.

V is TRBV28 and J is TRBJ1-2; D perhaps matches TRBD1 (5 bases). Trimming cost V 1 base and J 4 bases, with 19 bases left between them. The germline V gene encodes CDR1 MDHEN and CDR2 SYDVKM. CDR3 length: 17 residues. The CDR3 sequence: CASSLSGFFLSVYGYTF. CDR3 sequence (DNA): TGTGCCAGCAGTTTATCAGGGTTCTTCCTTTCGGTCTATGGCTACACCTTC.

This clonotype appeared many times. The gene calls are TRBV7-2 and TRBJ2-7; 9 bases line up with TRBD1. Looked up from germline, CDR1 is SGHTA and CDR2 is FQGNSA. Germline trimming cut 5 bases from V and 1 base from J; bases unmatched to any gene: 3. This CDR3 has 14 amino acids. The CDR3 sequence: CASSVDRGSYEQYF. The CDR3 DNA follows: TGTGCCAGCAGCGTGGACAGGGGTTCCTACGAGCAGTACTTC.

In its sample, this clonotype was seen a few times. This CDR3 reads CSAGDILDSPLHF. The CDR3 DNA reads as TGCAGTGCCGGGGACATTCTTGATTCACCCCTCCACTTT. This chain links TRBV20-1 with TRBJ1-6; weak D call: TRBD1 (6 bases). Trimming stripped 6 bases from V and 8 bases from J, with 14 bases between. The CDR3 covers 13 residues. The V gene's germline CDR1 is DFQATT and CDR2 SNEGSKA (reference sequence).

In DNA form, the CDR3 reads TGTGCCAGCAGCCCGATGCGGGGAGAGACCCAGTACTTC. Translation: CASSPMRGETQYF. The chain uses TRBV11-3 and TRBJ2-5; tentative D call: TRBD2 (6 bases). The CDR3 has 13 residues. Trimming removed 5 bases from V and 4 bases from J, with 11 bases in between. Germline V lookup: CDR1 SGHNT, CDR2 YENEEA.

In this sample, this clonotype turned up many times. V and J are TRBV7-2 and TRBJ2-1; 10 nucleotides agree with TRBD2. There are 20 residues in the CDR3. The germline gives CDR1 SGHTA, CDR2 FQGNSA. J lost 5 bases, V lost 1 base, and 17 bases had no gene match. The CDR3 sequence: CASSLVSGRLGLADHNEQFF. The CDR3 DNA follows: TGTGCCAGCAGCTTAGTATCGGGACGCCTAGGACTAGCGGACCACAATGAGCAGTTCTTC.

This clonotype was observed a handful of times. The CDR3 sequence is CSPARTGAYNEQFF. The CDR3 DNA is TGCAGCCCTGCAAGAACAGGGGCCTACAATGAGCAGTTCTTC. The V and J genes are TRBV29-1 and TRBJ2-1, with 7 nucleotides matching TRBD1. CDR3 length: 14 amino acids. With 8 bases clipped from V and 2 bases from J, the junction kept 9 bases outside the gene matches. Germline values: CDR1 SQVTM, CDR2 ANQGSEA.

Ten or more counts support this clonotype. In DNA, the CDR3 is TGTGCCAGCAGTGGGGGACTAGCGGGAGATGTCTCCTACGAGCAGTACTTC. Translation: CASSGGLAGDVSYEQYF. The chain has TRBV12-3 or TRBV12-4 and TRBJ2-7, with TRBD2 matching 14 bases. V shed 5 bases and J 0 bases; nucleotides not matched to a gene: 6. There are 17 residues in the CDR3.